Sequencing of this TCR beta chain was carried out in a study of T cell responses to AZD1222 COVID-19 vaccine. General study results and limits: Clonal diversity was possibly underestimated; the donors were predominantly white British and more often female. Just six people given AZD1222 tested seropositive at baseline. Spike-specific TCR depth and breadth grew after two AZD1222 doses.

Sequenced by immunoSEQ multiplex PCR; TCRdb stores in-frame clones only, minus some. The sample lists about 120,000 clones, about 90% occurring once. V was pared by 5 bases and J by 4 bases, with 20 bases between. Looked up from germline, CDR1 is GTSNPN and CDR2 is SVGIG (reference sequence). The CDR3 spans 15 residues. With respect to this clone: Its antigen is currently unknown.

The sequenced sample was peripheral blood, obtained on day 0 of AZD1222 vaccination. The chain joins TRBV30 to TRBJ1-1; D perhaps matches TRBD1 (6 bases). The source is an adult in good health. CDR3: CAWGGDTSVGTEAFF. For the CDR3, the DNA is TGTGCCTGGGGGGGGGACACTAGCGTGGGCACTGAAGCTTTCTTT.